This is a list of T cell receptor beta chains from one sample in a study of T cells in Graves' hyperthyroidism and ophthalmopathy. TCRdb used MiXCR to reprocess the multiplex PCR reads, holding one entry per CDR3 protein. Altogether about 200,000 distinct CDR3 sequences are present, about a sixth being singletons, with the ten largest covering 35% to 50%. Sequences were obtained from blood. These receptor sequences come from a man aged 40-50 years with Graves' hyperthyroidism. The CDR3 runs from the conserved cysteine through the conserved F or W. The D gene is left open where the match is weak. Some rows have no size entry. The others give once, few or many, or a class for an expanded clone.

v_call	clone_size	d_call	j_call	cdr3_nt	cdr3_aa
TRBV6-1	many	NA	TRBJ2-1	TGTGCCAGCAGTGATGGAGTCCGTGAGCAGTTCTTC	CASSDGVREQFF
TRBV6-2/TRBV6-3	few	NA	TRBJ1-1	TGTGCCAGCAGTTGGGGGCAGAACGGAGACACTGAAGCTTTCTTT	CASSWGQNGDTEAFF
TRBV7-3	NA	NA	TRBJ1-1	TGTGCCAGCAGCTTATGGGGCAGGACAAACACTGAAGCTTTCTTT	CASSLWGRTNTEAFF
TRBV28	many	NA	TRBJ2-1	TGTGCCAGCAGCCCCTTCCTTACGAGTAACAATGAGCAGTTCTTC	CASSPFLTSNNEQFF
TRBV7-2	many	NA	TRBJ2-3	TGTGCCAGCAGCTTAGTTTGGGCAGGGGCGCAGTATTTT	CASSLVWAGAQYF
TRBV7-9	NA	NA	TRBJ2-2	TGTGCCAGCAGCTTTAGTAGATCCGGGGAGCTGTTTTTT	CASSFSRSGELFF
TRBV20-1	NA	TRBD2	TRBJ2-3	TGCAGTGCTAGAGTAGCGGGGGTGGATACGCAGTATTTT	CSARVAGVDTQYF
TRBV7-3	once	TRBD2	TRBJ2-5	TGTGCCAGCAGCCGACTAGCGGGGGGAATCCTGGGCAAGGCCCAGTACTTC	CASSRLAGGILGKAQYF
TRBV6-2/TRBV6-3	many	NA	TRBJ1-1	TGTGCCAGCTCTACCGGGACAAACACTGAAGCTTTCTTT	CASSTGTNTEAFF
TRBV12-3/TRBV12-4	many	NA	TRBJ1-1	TGTGCCAGCAGTTTAGAAGCGGCGCCGAACACTGAAGCTTTCTTT	CASSLEAAPNTEAFF
TRBV18	NA	NA	TRBJ2-2	TGTGCCAGCTCACCGCGGGACAGACCATCGAACACCGGGGAGCTGTTTTTT	CASSPRDRPSNTGELFF
TRBV7-9	few	TRBD1	TRBJ1-4	TGTGCCAGCAGCTTAGGGACAGGGAGTGAAAAACTGTTTTTT	CASSLGTGSEKLFF
TRBV6-1	many	NA	TRBJ1-1	TGTGCCAGCAGTGAAGTGGCGGAGGCCCAAGCTTTCTTT	CASSEVAEAQAFF
TRBV6-2/TRBV6-3	many	TRBD1	TRBJ1-6	TGTGCCAGCAGTTACCGGGGACAGGGTAATTCACCCCTCCACTTT	CASSYRGQGNSPLHF
TRBV10-1	many	TRBD2	TRBJ2-3	TGCGCCAGCAGTGAGCCGGGGGGGCACCCAGATACGCAGTATTTT	CASSEPGGHPDTQYF
TRBV5-4	NA	TRBD1	TRBJ1-2	TGTGCCAGCAGCACGGGACAGACGGGCTATGGCTACACCTTC	CASSTGQTGYGYTF
TRBV7-2	many	TRBD1	TRBJ2-7	TGTGCCAGCAGCTTAAGACAGGGGGTGCAGTACTTC	CASSLRQGVQYF
TRBV5-1	many	NA	TRBJ2-5	TGCGCCAGCAGCTTGGCACTCGTAAGCGGGACCCAGTACTTC	CASSLALVSGTQYF
TRBV24-1	many	NA	TRBJ1-5	TGTGCCACCAGTGATTCGTTGACTGGTCAGCCCCAGCATTTT	CATSDSLTGQPQHF
TRBV6-1	few	NA	TRBJ1-2	TGTGCCAGCAGCTTCGGGACGCCAGAATTCGGCTACACCTTC	CASSFGTPEFGYTF
TRBV28	NA	NA	TRBJ1-1	TGTGCCAGCACCCTGGCAGAGATCACTGAAGCTTTCTTT	CASTLAEITEAFF
TRBV30	many	TRBD1	TRBJ1-1	TGTGCCTCCTTATCAGGGGGGTCAATGAACACTGAAGCTTTCTTT	CASLSGGSMNTEAFF
TRBV5-1	many	NA	TRBJ2-1	TGCGCCAGCAGCGCGGGTGGGGATTTGGTCAATGAGCAGTTCTTC	CASSAGGDLVNEQFF
TRBV20-1	NA	NA	TRBJ1-1	TGCAGTGCTTGGCTAAGGGGAGAGAACACTGAAGCTTTCTTT	CSAWLRGENTEAFF
TRBV2	few	TRBD1	TRBJ2-5	TGTGCCAGCAGTGCAGAGACAGGGGGCGAGACCCAGTACTTC	CASSAETGGETQYF
TRBV5-5	many	NA	TRBJ2-5	TGTGCCAGCAGCTATATTGCAGGGACGGAGACCCAGTACTTC	CASSYIAGTETQYF
TRBV30	few	TRBD1	TRBJ1-4	TGTGCCTGGACCGAACGCCCCCCATGGACAGGCTCTAATGAAAAACTGTTTTTT	CAWTERPPWTGSNEKLFF
TRBV6-1	many	NA	TRBJ1-5	TGTGCCAGCAGTCATCCGGGCGGTGGTCAGCCCCAGCATTTT	CASSHPGGGQPQHF
TRBV2	many	NA	TRBJ2-7	TGTGCCAGCAGACCTGCTCGCTCCTACGAGCAGTACTTC	CASRPARSYEQYF
TRBV12-3/TRBV12-4	many	NA	TRBJ2-3	TGTGCCAGCAGTCTGGACGGATTCACAGATACGCAGTATTTT	CASSLDGFTDTQYF
TRBV25-1	NA	NA	TRBJ1-2	TGTGCCAGCAGTCGGGATGCACTCTATGGCTACACCTTC	CASSRDALYGYTF
TRBV20-1	many	NA	TRBJ1-6	TGCAGTGCTAGACTTCGTACCGTTAATTCACCCCTCCACTTT	CSARLRTVNSPLHF
TRBV15	NA	NA	TRBJ1-3	TGTGCCACCAGCCCGTGGCGCCCTGGAAACACCATATATTTT	CATSPWRPGNTIYF
TRBV18	NA	TRBD1	TRBJ1-5	TGTGCCAGCTCACCGGACAGGGCCAAACAGCCCCAGCATTTT	CASSPDRAKQPQHF
TRBV28	many	NA	TRBJ2-3	TGTGCCAGCAGTTTCTTGGGCTCCGGGCGGACAGATACGCAGTATTTT	CASSFLGSGRTDTQYF
TRBV11-1	many	TRBD2	TRBJ2-7	TGTGCCAGCAGCTTTGAACTAGCGGGTACCTACGAGCAGTACTTC	CASSFELAGTYEQYF
TRBV5-1	NA	NA	TRBJ2-2	TGCGCCACCCCAGGGATAGGGGACACCGGGGAGCTGTTTTTT	CATPGIGDTGELFF
TRBV7-3	many	NA	TRBJ1-1	TGTGCCAGCAGCCCCCAGGCACCAGGGAACACTGAAGCTTTCTTT	CASSPQAPGNTEAFF
TRBV6-5	many	NA	TRBJ2-1	TGTGCCAGCAGTTACAGGGCAGGGACGATGAATGAGCAGTTCTTC	CASSYRAGTMNEQFF
TRBV28	NA	NA	TRBJ2-3	TGTGCCAGCAGTTTGTTTTCAATTACAGATACGCAGTATTTT	CASSLFSITDTQYF
TRBV27	many	NA	TRBJ2-7	TGTGCCAGCAGAATCGCTAAGGACAGCTACGAGCAGTACTTC	CASRIAKDSYEQYF
TRBV20-1	NA	TRBD1	TRBJ2-2	TGCAGTGCTTCGGACAGGGCGAACACCGGGGAGCTGTTTTTT	CSASDRANTGELFF